The subject of this entry is one TCR beta chain. Its matching antigen is unknown. One base away lies a much larger clone, so this may be a sequencing read error. Sequencing libraries of naive CD8 cells derived from approximately 22,000 to 940,000 sorted cells with 10%, 30% or 50% RNA. Naive CD8 T cells were sorted, and the gate applied was CD8+CD4-CCR7+CD45RA+. This sample stems from a study of molecular identifiers for immune sequencing clone quantification. Background on the study: Four portions were sequenced after RNA from roughly 18,000 or 92,000 naive CD8 cells was split five ways in replicates.

TCRdb ran MiXCR on the PCR reads and lists one entry per CDR3 protein. The top ten hold roughly 0.83% of the sample, which has some 590,000 distinct CDR3 sequences, 25% seen once. General study points: Spiked-in Jurkat TCR RNA corresponding to one cell was reported as detectable against 750,000 to 1,000,000 naive cells.

This CDR3 has 14 amino acids. The sample taken for sequencing was naive CD8+ T cells from blood, with Jurkat cell RNA spiked in. The subset was: FACS-sorted CD8+CD4-CCR7+CD45RA+ naive T cells. The V and J genes are TRBV12-3 or TRBV12-4 and TRBJ1-1, with D possibly TRBD1 on 6 matching bases. This clonotype originated in a human donor in good health. Some libraries in this study had Jurkat cell RNA spiked in. The CDR3 is CASSLTGQNIEAFF. Here the CDR3 DNA reads TGTGCCAGCAGTCTGACAGGCCAAAACATTGAAGCTTTCTTT.